Listed here is a single TCR beta chain. Its antigen is undetermined. These data belong to a study of shared clonotypes between healthy human individuals. Study results and caveats: Naive subsets usually exceeded memory subsets in estimated richness. Among a handful of donors, around 5% of naive CD4 clonotypes were found in common.

It was at deep level that the assay was run. In the original workflow: As immunoSEQ supplied junction-only sequences (without quality scores), filtering differed. The assay was immunoSEQ multiplex PCR, and TCRdb's table has in-frame clones only and misses some. The DNA was the basis for D and trimming; V, J and clone size are from that table. In the table there are 150,000 to 200,000 clones, 65% to 80% of which are singletons. The CDR3 has 13 residues. The V gene lost 3 bases and the J gene lost 6 bases, with 12 bases spanning the gap. Germline V gives CDR1 SEHNR, CDR2 FQNEAQ (reference sequence). The origin of this receptor is a man in his thirties or forties in good health. Sequenced material: memory CD4+ T cells sorted from blood. Subset indicated: CD45RA-negative fraction. This rearrangement joins TRBV7-9 to TRBJ2-7; weak D call: TRBD2 (5 bases). The CDR3 region is CASSLGANSEQYF. The CDR3 nucleotides are TGTGCCAGCAGCTTGGGAGCGAATAGCGAGCAGTACTTC.